The source of this T cell receptor beta chain is a study of chemoradiotherapy in HPV16-positive cancers. This CDR3 contains 12 residues. CDR1 is MNHNS and CDR2 is SASEGT in the germline V gene. The ends lost 6 bases at V and 8 bases at J; junction bases unmatched: 2. The repertoire was sequenced with immunoSEQ multiplex PCR; TCRdb's copy has only in-frame clones and lacks some. The data show around 2,500 clones, with roughly 87% seen just once and roughly 4% held by the top ten. The receptor comes from a human donor with HPV-associated anogenital cancer. The sequences come from tumor tissue, collected from a patient who underwent chemoradiotherapy. The V call is TRBV6-1, the J call TRBJ2-1; 9 bases are a match to TRBD2. CDR3 sequence (DNA): TGTGCCAGCAGGTTAGCGGGAGATGAGCAGTTCTTC. Residues: CASRLAGDEQFF.